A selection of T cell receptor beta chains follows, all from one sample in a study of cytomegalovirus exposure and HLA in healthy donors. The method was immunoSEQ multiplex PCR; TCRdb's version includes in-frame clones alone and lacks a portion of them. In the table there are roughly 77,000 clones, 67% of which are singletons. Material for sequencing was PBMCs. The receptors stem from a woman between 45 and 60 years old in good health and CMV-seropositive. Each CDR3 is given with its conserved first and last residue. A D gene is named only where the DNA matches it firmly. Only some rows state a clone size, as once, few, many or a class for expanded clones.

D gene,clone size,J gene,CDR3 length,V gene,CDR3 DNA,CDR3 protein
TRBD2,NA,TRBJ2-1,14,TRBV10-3,TGTGCCATCAGCGGCGGGGGGGCCGGGGATGAGCAGTTCTTC,CAISGGGAGDEQFF
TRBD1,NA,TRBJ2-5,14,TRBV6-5,TGTGCCAGCAGTTACCGACAGGGTGGAGAGACCCAGTACTTC,CASSYRQGGETQYF
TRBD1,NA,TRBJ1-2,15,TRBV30,TGTGCCTGGAGTGTACTGGGACAGAAACCCTATGGCTACACCTTC,CAWSVLGQKPYGYTF
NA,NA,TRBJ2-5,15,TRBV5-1,TGCGCCAGCAGCACCGGGGGGCCAATCCAAGAGACCCAGTACTTC,CASSTGGPIQETQYF
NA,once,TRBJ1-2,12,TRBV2,TGTGCCAGCAGTGGACAGGCCTATGGCTACACCTTC,CASSGQAYGYTF
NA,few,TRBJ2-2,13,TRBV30,TGTGCCTGGAGTGTACGGTCATCCGGGGAGCTGTTTTTT,CAWSVRSSGELFF
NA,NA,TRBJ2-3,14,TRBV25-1,TGTGCCAGCAATCCGGGGGAGATTCTAAATACGCAGTATTTT,CASNPGEILNTQYF
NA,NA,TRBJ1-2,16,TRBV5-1,TGCGCCAGCAGCCCAGGACAACAGTACCACCGGGATGGCTACACCTTC,CASSPGQQYHRDGYTF
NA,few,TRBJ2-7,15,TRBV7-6,TGTGCCAGCAGCTTAGTCGGGGGGCTTGGTAACGAGCAGTACTTC,CASSLVGGLGNEQYF
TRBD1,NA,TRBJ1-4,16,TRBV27,TGTGCCAGCAGTTCAACTCGACAGGGGGCACGAGAAAAACTGTTTTTT,CASSSTRQGAREKLFF
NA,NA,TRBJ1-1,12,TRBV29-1,TGCAGCGTCAGGAGGGTAGAAACTGAAGCTTTCTTT,CSVRRVETEAFF
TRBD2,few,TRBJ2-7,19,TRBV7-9,TGTGCCAGCAGCTCAGGTTCGGGCCAGCGGGGGTCGGGGCCCTACGAGCAGTACTTC,CASSSGSGQRGSGPYEQYF
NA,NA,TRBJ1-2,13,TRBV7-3,TGTGCCAGCAGCCGCCAGGGGATGGATGGCTACACCTTC,CASSRQGMDGYTF
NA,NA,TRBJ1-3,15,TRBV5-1,TGCGCCAGCAGCACCCAACAGGGCCCTGGAAACACCATATATTTT,CASSTQQGPGNTIYF
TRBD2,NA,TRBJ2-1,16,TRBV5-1,TGCGCCAGCAGCTACACCAGGCTAGCGGGGATTAATGAGCAGTTCTTC,CASSYTRLAGINEQFF
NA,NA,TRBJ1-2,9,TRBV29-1,TGCAGTTTTTCTCCTGGCTACACCTTC,CSFSPGYTF
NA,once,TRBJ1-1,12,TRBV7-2,TGTGCCAGCAGTTTGGACAGTGAGGAAGCTTTCTTT,CASSLDSEEAFF
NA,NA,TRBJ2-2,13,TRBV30,TGTGCCTGGAAATGGGGAGTCACCGGGGAGCTGTTTTTT,CAWKWGVTGELFF
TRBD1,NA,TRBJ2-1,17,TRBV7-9,TGTGCCAGCAGCACCCCCGATCGGAGACAGGGGGCGAATGAGCAGTTCTTC,CASSTPDRRQGANEQFF
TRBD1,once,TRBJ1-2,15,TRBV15,TGTGCCACCAGCTTTATTACAGGGGTTAACTATGGCTACACCTTC,CATSFITGVNYGYTF
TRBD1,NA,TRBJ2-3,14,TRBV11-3,TGTGCCAGCAGCTCGGGACAGGGCACAGATACGCAGTATTTT,CASSSGQGTDTQYF
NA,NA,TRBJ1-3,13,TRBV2,TGTGCCAGCAGTGAATTTCGGGGGAACACCATATATTTT,CASSEFRGNTIYF
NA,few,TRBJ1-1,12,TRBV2,TGTGCCAGCAGTTACGGGAACACTGAAGCTTTCTTT,CASSYGNTEAFF
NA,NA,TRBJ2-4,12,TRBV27,TGTGCCAGCAGTTCTAGCAAAAACATTCAGTACTTC,CASSSSKNIQYF
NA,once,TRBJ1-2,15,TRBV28,TGTGCCAGCAGCCGAGTCCGGGGGGCTAACTATGGCTACACCTTC,CASSRVRGANYGYTF
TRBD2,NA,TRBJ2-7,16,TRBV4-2,TGTGCCAGCAGCCAAGAAAGACTAGCGGACGGGGCGGGGCAGTACTTC,CASSQERLADGAGQYF
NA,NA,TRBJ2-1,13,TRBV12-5,TGTGCTAGTCAATCAGACAGGATCTCTGAGCAGTTCTTC,CASQSDRISEQFF
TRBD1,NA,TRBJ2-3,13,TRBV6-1,TGTGCCGGACAGGGGTTGTCGGCAGATACGCAGTATTTT,CAGQGLSADTQYF
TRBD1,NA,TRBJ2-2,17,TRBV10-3,TGTGCCATCAGTGATCGGATACAGGGGGCGTCCACCGGGGAGCTGTTTTTT,CAISDRIQGASTGELFF
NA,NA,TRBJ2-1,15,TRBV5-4,TGTGCCAGCAGCTTCCTCCCTTTAGCGGACAATGAGCAGTTCTTC,CASSFLPLADNEQFF
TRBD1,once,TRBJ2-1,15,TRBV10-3,TGTGCCATCAGTGATCGGGACAGGGGGCAGGATGAGCAGTTCTTC,CAISDRDRGQDEQFF
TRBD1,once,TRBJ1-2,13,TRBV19,TGTGCCAGTAGTAAGGACAGGTACTATGGCTACACCTTC,CASSKDRYYGYTF
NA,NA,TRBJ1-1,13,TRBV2,TGTGCCAGCAGTACTCTCCAGGACACTGAAGCTTTCTTT,CASSTLQDTEAFF
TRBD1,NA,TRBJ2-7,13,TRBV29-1,TGCAGCGCCCTGGGACAGGGTTCCTACGAGCAGTACTTC,CSALGQGSYEQYF
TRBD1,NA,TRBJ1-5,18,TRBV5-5,TGTGCCAGCAGCTTGGGGGACAGGAGCTTACATAGCAATCAGCCCCAGCATTTT,CASSLGDRSLHSNQPQHF
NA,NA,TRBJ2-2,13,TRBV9,TGTGCCAGCAGCGTAGATAGCTACGGGGAGCTGTTTTTT,CASSVDSYGELFF
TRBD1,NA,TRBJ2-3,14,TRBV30,TGTGCCTGGAGTGTGACAGGGGTGGCAGATACGCAGTATTTT,CAWSVTGVADTQYF
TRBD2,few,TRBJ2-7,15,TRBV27,TGTGCCAGCAGTTTGAAGACTAGCGGGACCTACGAGCAGTACTTC,CASSLKTSGTYEQYF
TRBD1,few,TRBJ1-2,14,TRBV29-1,TGCAGCGTTGCTAATCCGGGACAGCTCTATGGCTACACCTTC,CSVANPGQLYGYTF
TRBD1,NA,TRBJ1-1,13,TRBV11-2,TGTGCCAGCAGCTTAGGGACAGGGGCTGAAGCTTTCTTT,CASSLGTGAEAFF
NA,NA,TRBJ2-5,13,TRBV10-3,TGTGCCATCAGTGTAGGGCAGGGAGAGACCCAGTACTTC,CAISVGQGETQYF
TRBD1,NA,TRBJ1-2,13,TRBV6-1,TGTGCCAGCAGGACAGGGGGCTCGAATGGCTACACCTTC,CASRTGGSNGYTF
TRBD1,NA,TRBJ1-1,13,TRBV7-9,TGTGCCAGCAGCGTCTCCGGGACAGGTGAAGCTTTCTTT,CASSVSGTGEAFF
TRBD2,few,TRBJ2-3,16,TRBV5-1,TGCGCCAGCAGTCTGGGGCCATGGGGGGGGACAGATACGCAGTATTTT,CASSLGPWGGTDTQYF
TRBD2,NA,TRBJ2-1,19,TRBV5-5,TGTGCCAGCAGCCAAGAATTGGGGACTAGCGGGTACTCCTACAATGAGCAGTTCTTC,CASSQELGTSGYSYNEQFF
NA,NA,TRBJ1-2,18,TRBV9,TGTGCCAGCAGCGTAGGTTTAGGGGGTACCACTCCGCTATATGGCTACACCTTC,CASSVGLGGTTPLYGYTF
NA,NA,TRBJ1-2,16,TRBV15,TGTGCCATCTACGGACGGCGGGACTCGGGTCCGTATGGCTACACCTTC,CAIYGRRDSGPYGYTF
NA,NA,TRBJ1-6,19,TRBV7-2,TGTGCCAGCAGCCTTACCATCCCGGGGGAATCCTCCTATAATTCACCCCTCCACTTT,CASSLTIPGESSYNSPLHF
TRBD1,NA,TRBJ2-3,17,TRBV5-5,TGTGCCAGCAGCTGGGGCAGTAGGACAGGGAGCACAGATACGCAGTATTTT,CASSWGSRTGSTDTQYF
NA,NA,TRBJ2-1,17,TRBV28,TGTGCCAGCCCGAAAAGCCCGGACAGCAGCTCCTACAATGAGCAGTTCTTC,CASPKSPDSSSYNEQFF
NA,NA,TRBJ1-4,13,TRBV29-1,TGCAGCGTTGGGCAGGGTGTGCATGAAAAACTGTTTTTT,CSVGQGVHEKLFF
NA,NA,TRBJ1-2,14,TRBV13,TGTGCCAGCAGCCTCGGGGTCTTAAAGGGTGGCTACACCTTC,CASSLGVLKGGYTF
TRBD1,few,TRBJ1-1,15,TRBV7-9,TGTGCCAGCAGCTCGCCTGACAGGGTGAACACTGAAGCTTTCTTT,CASSSPDRVNTEAFF
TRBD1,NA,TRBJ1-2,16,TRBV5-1,TGCGCCAGCAGCCCTGGACAGGGGTGGGCCTTCTATGGCTACACCTTC,CASSPGQGWAFYGYTF
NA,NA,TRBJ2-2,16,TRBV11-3,TGTGCCAGCAGCTTAGGTCCCGGGGATATTACCGGGGAGCTGTTTTTT,CASSLGPGDITGELFF